This record covers a single T cell receptor (beta chain). The antigen this receptor binds is unknown. No much larger clonotype is one base removed from it; base qualities were not supplied. The sample's time point label, decoded: after dendritic cell vaccination, including at tumor progression/relapse. Patients were selected for having adequate residual fresh-frozen tumor tissue and more than two years of available survival data. An isocitrate dehydrogenase mutation was not carried by any of the glioblastoma patients, although molecular status was otherwise variable. PBMC were collected before vaccination, two weeks after the third vaccination, and at tumor progression when it occurred. Genomic DNA was extracted with the Qiagen DNeasy Blood extraction Kit. CDR1 and CDR2, looked up from the germline V gene, are SGHTA and FQGTGA. At the junction V is shortened by 6 bases and J by 0 bases; bases outside the gene matches: 2. The cysteine opens and the phenylalanine closes a CDR3 of 14 amino acids. The only DNA kept is the CDR3, 42 bases in frame from the first base.

These data belong to a study of glioma-infiltrating T cells after dendritic cell vaccination (dated by TCRdb to the mid-2010s). About the investigation overall: Of the approximately 15 glioblastoma patients in the cohort, all drawn from Phase I and II dendritic cell vaccination trials, 9 were newly diagnosed and 6 had recurrent disease. Between about 2003 and 2012, patients were given autologous tumor lysate-pulsed dendritic cell vaccination. The vaccine consisted of monocyte-derived dendritic cells cultured seven days with IL-4 and GM-CSF, then pulsed overnight with autologous tumor lysate. Patients received three intradermal dendritic cell vaccine injections at biweekly intervals in the arm below the axilla. In glioblastoma patients vaccinated with dendritic cells, deep sequencing of TCR beta CDR3 regions served to measure tumor-infiltrating lymphocyte content and to compare repertoires between tumor and blood. Survival after dendritic cell vaccination was correlated with TCR sequencing metrics, including TIL content and tumor-blood repertoire overlap. Points the paper makes about the study in general: The cohort was small and heterogeneous, and full blood and tumor sets were available for few patients, with initial-recurrent tumor pairs available for even fewer patients. The three-group TCR overlap response model was described as speculative and requiring prospective validation. TCR clonality showed no direct relationship with survival, which suggests that a diverse polyclonal response may matter. After dendritic cell vaccination, a higher estimated pretreatment TIL content predicted longer time to progression and longer overall survival.

TCRB CDR3 regions were amplified from around 2.1 ug genomic DNA, or all available DNA if less, using the immunoSEQ assay. Multiplex PCR used 60 forward primers for TCR V beta segments and 13 reverse primers for J beta segments. To estimate reads per starting template, synthetic control templates were spiked into each sample at limiting dilution. The Illumina HiSeq System generated sequencing reads of 87 bp. The source study handled its data this way. PCR and sequencing errors were removed by a nearest neighbor algorithm that merged closely related sequences. TCR overlap was measured as the percentage of unique tumor TCR beta sequences that were also present in the peripheral blood of the same patient. TCRdb's version of the immuneACCESS table is confined to in-frame rearrangements and falls short of the full clone set. An unresolved V gene accounts for under half of the shortfall where checked; the remainder is of unknown origin. The DNA was the basis for D and trimming; V, J and clone size are from that table. The table for this sample lists tens of thousands of clones; around nine tenths of them were counted only once. The ten most abundant clones make up approximately 2.2% of the sample.

The receptor was derived from a human donor with glioblastoma. The sample here was blood, taken after dendritic cell vaccination. Recombination linked TRBV7-3 to TRBJ2-1, and 7 junction bases match TRBD1. The CDR3 protein: CASSRQGSYNEQFF. The nucleotide sequence reads TGTGCCAGCAGTCGACAGGGCTCCTACAATGAGCAGTTCTTC. The variable domain in full, with residues beyond the CDR3 obtained from the reference TRBV7-3 and TRBJ2-1 genes, is GAGVSQTPSNKVTEKGKYVELRCDPISGHTALYWYRQSLGQGPEFLIYFQGTGAADDSGLPNDRFFAVRPEGSVSTLKIQRTERGDSAVYLCASSRQGSYNEQFFGPGTRLTVL.